The 25 T cell receptor beta chains below were found in one sample sequenced in a study of T-cell memory formation after mild COVID-19. TCRdb re-called the 5' RACE reads with MiXCR, one entry per CDR3 protein. The sample yields approximately 300,000 distinct CDR3 sequences, roughly a fifth seen once. The sequencing sample was made of PBMCs or a T cell subset sorted from them (not recorded which). These receptors were collected from a man aged 18 to 30 who had mild COVID-19 (a few samples of this study predate the infection). Cell type and time point are not known.

The sample holds many counts of this clonotype. The chain uses TRBV4-3 and TRBJ2-3; TRBD2 agrees at 10 bases. Unmatched junction bases numbered 6, after V lost 2 bases and J lost 1 base. Germline CDR1 is LGHNA and CDR2 is YSLEER. The CDR3 totals 17 residues. CDR3 residues: CASSQLLAGAGTDTQYF. In DNA, the CDR3 is TGCGCCAGCAGCCAACTCCTAGCGGGGGCCGGCACAGATACGCAGTATTTT.

Worth noting for this clonotype: Possible read error: a much larger clone is one base away. The CDR3 ends on some other residue instead of the conserved phenylalanine or tryptophan, so this is likely a read error. This sequence joins TRBV7-9 and TRBJ1-1; no clear D gene. This CDR3 is 14 amino acids long. V was clipped by 5 bases and J by 2 bases, with 12 bases between them. Germline CDR1 and CDR2: SEHNR and FQNEAQ (reference sequence). CDR3 sequence reads: CASSRGLLNTEAFY. CDR3 DNA sequence: TGTGCCAGCAGCCGCGGACTCCTAAACACTGAAGCTTTCTAT.

The V and J genes are TRBV5-1 and TRBJ2-3; weak D call: TRBD1 (6 bases). V was shortened by 3 bases and J by 5 bases, with 13 bases between the two germline ends. Germline CDR1 SGHRS, CDR2 YFSETQ. This CDR3 has 14 residues. The chain's CDR3 is CASSSTGSGDTQYF. For the CDR3, the DNA is TGCGCCAGCAGCTCAACAGGGTCGGGAGATACGCAGTATTTT.

The table lists this clonotype with a few counts. The chain carries TRBV24-1 and TRBJ1-5, with a tentative D call TRBD1 (6 bases). Germline-derived CDR1 and CDR2 are KGHDR and SFDVKD. The CDR3 consists of 15 residues. Between the trimmed V and J ends, which lost 5 bases and 6 bases, there was a span of 16 bases. The CDR3 sequence: CATSAGRGRGQPQHF. CDR3 in DNA: TGTGCCACCAGTGCAGGCAGGGGAAGGGGTCAGCCCCAGCATTTT.

The chain employs TRBV28 and TRBJ1-2; 7 nucleotides align to TRBD1. With V trimmed by 7 bases and J by 4 bases, 6 bases remained unmatched. The germline V gene encodes CDR1 MDHEN and CDR2 SYDVKM. The CDR3 contains 13 residues. The CDR3 sequence: CASTPTGTYGYTF. In DNA form, the CDR3 reads TGTGCCAGCACTCCGACAGGGACCTATGGCTACACCTTC.

This clonotype was detected many times. V and J are TRBV5-1 and TRBJ2-5; weak D call: TRBD1 (6 bases). Trimming shortened V by 0 bases and J by 4 bases, and 10 bases separated the two germline ends. This CDR3 spans 14 amino acids. CDR1 SGHRS and CDR2 YFSETQ come from the germline V gene. DNA for the CDR3: TGCGCCAGCAGCTTGGACAGGGCGGTAGAGACCCAGTACTTC. This sequence encodes CASSLDRAVETQYF.

The gene calls are TRBV18 and TRBJ1-4; tentatively, D is TRBD1 (6 bases). Trimming cost V 4 bases and J 2 bases, with 14 bases left between them. Germline assignment: CDR1 KGHSH and CDR2 LQKENI. The CDR3 sequence is 16 residues long. CDR3 bases: TGTGCCAGCTCACGCGTACAGGGTAGCACTAATGAAAAACTGTTTTTT. It encodes CASSRVQGSTNEKLFF.

J is TRBJ2-1 and V is TRBV6-6; weak D call: TRBD2 (6 bases). The V gene lost 8 bases and the J gene lost 11 bases, with 19 bases spanning the gap. This CDR3 is 13 amino acids long. CDR1 and CDR2 (germline): MNHNY, SVGAGI (reference sequence). The chain's CDR3 is CASGGVARGKQFF. The CDR3, as DNA: TGTGCCAGCGGCGGGGTTGCGCGCGGGAAGCAGTTCTTC.

This clonotype was observed a few times. The gene calls are TRBV11-2 and TRBJ2-7; possible D gene TRBD1, 6 bases. The germline gives CDR1 SGHAT, CDR2 FQNNGV. Trimming took off 5 bases at V and 3 bases at J, with 14 bases between the two ends. The CDR3 loop spans 14 amino acids. CDR3 amino acids: CASSNPGTFYEQYF. The CDR3 nucleotides read TGTGCCAGCAGCAACCCCGGGACATTCTACGAGCAGTACTTC. Drawing the rest from reference TRBV11-2 and TRBJ2-7, the complete variable domain is EAGVAQSPRYKIIEKRQSVAFWCNPISGHATLYWYQQILGQGPKLLIQFQNNGVVDDSQLPKDRFSAERLKGVDSTLKIQPAKLEDSAVYLCASSNPGTFYEQYFGPGTRLTVT.

The chain carries TRBV5-5 and TRBJ1-5; D uncertain. CDR1 and CDR2 (germline): SGHKS, YYEKEE (reference sequence). This CDR3 has 17 amino acids. With 1 base removed from V and 1 base from J, the gap between germline ends came to 15 bases. CDR3 DNA: TGTGCCAGCAGCTTGAGGTACAGACATTACAGCAATCAGCCCCAGCATTTT. Translated, it gives CASSLRYRHYSNQPQHF.

The chain joins TRBV5-1 to TRBJ1-2; D ambiguous. The germline gives CDR1 SGHRS, CDR2 YFSETQ. The CDR3 is 15 residues long. V dropped 4 bases and J dropped 0 bases, with 13 bases sitting between them. The CDR3 region is CASSGVGTANYGYTF. The CDR3 DNA reads as TGCGCCAGCAGCGGGGTAGGCACAGCTAACTATGGCTACACCTTC.

The rearrangement uses TRBV6-2 or TRBV6-3 and TRBJ1-1; no reliable D call. From germline, CDR1 is MNHEY and CDR2 SVGEGT. V lost 4 bases, J lost 4 bases, and 10 bases lay in between. The CDR3 length is 13 residues. DNA of the CDR3: TGTGCCAGCAGTTTTCAGGATGGCACTGAAGCTTTCTTT. It translates to CASSFQDGTEAFF.

This clonotype showed up just a few times. The genes are TRBV2 and TRBJ2-7; tentative D call: TRBD1 (5 bases). Germline V gives CDR1 SNHLY, CDR2 FYNNEI. The length of the CDR3 is 12 residues. V dropped 5 bases and J dropped 7 bases, with 12 bases sitting between them. The chain's CDR3 is CASSPGSGEQYV. The CDR3 coding sequence is TGTGCCAGCAGTCCAGGGTCCGGGGAGCAGTACGTC.

This chain links TRBV4-2 with TRBJ2-3, with D tentatively TRBD1 or TRBD2 (5 bases each). Germline-derived CDR1 and CDR2 are LGHNA and YNFKEQ. This CDR3 comprises 14 residues. Trimming stripped 3 bases from V and 2 bases from J, with 9 bases between. DNA of the CDR3: TGTGCCAGCAGCCAGGGGGAAAACACAGATACGCAGTATTTT. Protein sequence: CASSQGENTDTQYF.

The chain combines TRBV7-3 with TRBJ2-1; 13 bases map to TRBD2. Germline trimming cut 5 bases from V and 4 bases from J; bases unmatched to any gene: 8. This CDR3 is built from 17 residues. Germline CDR1 and CDR2: SGHTA and FQGTGA. Written as DNA, the CDR3 is TGTGCCAGCAGCATGGACAGGGGACTAGCGGGATACAATGAGCAGTTCTTC. It is translated as CASSMDRGLAGYNEQFF.

The chain uses TRBV5-1 and TRBJ2-2, with a possible D match to TRBD2 (5 bases). The CDR3 spans 14 residues. The germline V and J ends were trimmed by 4 bases and 5 bases, with 12 bases remaining between them. Looked up from germline, CDR1 is SGHRS and CDR2 is YFSETQ. In DNA form, the CDR3 reads TGCGCCAGCAGCCATGCCGCGGGTACCGGGGAGCTGTTTTTT. Translating gives CASSHAAGTGELFF.

This clonotype was counted between two and nine times. The chain uses TRBV28 and TRBJ2-3, with 7 bases that match TRBD2. From germline, CDR1 is MDHEN and CDR2 SYDVKM. The CDR3 sequence is 15 residues long. Trimming removed 6 bases from V and 13 bases from J; junction bases left unmatched: 19. The CDR3 DNA reads as TGTGCCAGCAGCCAAAGACTAGCCCGGGGCTCGAGGAAGTATTTT. This gives the protein CASSQRLARGSRKYF.

This clonotype was observed a few times. This chain uses TRBV7-9 with TRBJ1-3; 8 bases line up with TRBD1. This CDR3 has 17 amino acids. Germline CDR1 and CDR2: SEHNR and FQNEAQ (reference sequence). Trimming took 2 bases from V and 3 from J; bases not matched to a gene: 9. As DNA, the CDR3 is TGTGCCAGCAGCTTATCAACAGGGGGGTCGTTTGGAAACACCATATATTTT. This gives the protein CASSLSTGGSFGNTIYF.

A few counts support this clonotype. This chain joins TRBV6-5 and TRBJ2-2; TRBD2 agrees at 7 bases. This CDR3 has 15 residues. Germline V gives CDR1 MNHEY, CDR2 SVGAGI. Germline trimming cut 4 bases from V and 10 bases from J; bases unmatched to any gene: 12. The CDR3 coding sequence is TGTGCCAGCAGTTCGTCGGGGGGAGCACAACCGGAGCTGTTTTTT. This translates into CASSSSGGAQPELFF.

The rearrangement uses TRBV5-5 and TRBJ2-1, with a possible D match to TRBD1 (5 bases). The CDR3 sequence is 14 residues long. V dropped 7 bases and J dropped 3 bases, with 14 bases sitting between them. The germline V gene has CDR1 SGHKS and CDR2 YYEKEE (reference sequence). CDR3: CASVGQGNYNEQFF. The CDR3 nucleotides read TGTGCCAGCGTCGGTCAGGGCAACTACAATGAGCAGTTCTTC.

This chain uses TRBV28 with TRBJ2-5; 8 nucleotides line up with TRBD2. The V segment lost 2 bases and the J segment 7 bases; nucleotides outside the gene matches: 0. CDR1 and CDR2 from the germline V gene are MDHEN and SYDVKM. The CDR3 is made up of 12 amino acids. Written as DNA, the CDR3 is TGTGCCAGCAGTTTACGGGGGGGGACCCAGTACTTC. It is translated as CASSLRGGTQYF.

This clonotype was seen only a few times. This chain joins TRBV4-3 and TRBJ1-5; D gene unclear. The germline CDR1 and CDR2 sequences are LGHNA and YSLEER. This CDR3 is 15 amino acids long. Trimming took 1 base from V and 4 from J, leaving 11 bases between them. This CDR3 is CASSQGSAPNQPQHF. In DNA, the CDR3 is TGCGCCAGCAGCCAAGGATCAGCCCCTAATCAGCCCCAGCATTTT.

In its sample, this clonotype was seen a few times. This chain connects TRBV19 to TRBJ2-7; D gene ambiguous. Trimming took 4 bases from V and 7 from J, leaving 17 bases between them. The CDR3 runs 14 residues. The V gene's germline CDR1 is LNHDA and CDR2 SQIVND (reference sequence). CDR3 sequence: CASSSGLTDREQYF. As DNA, the CDR3 is TGTGCCAGTAGTAGCGGTCTTACAGATAGGGAGCAGTACTTC.

This clonotype was seen ten or more times. The chain combines TRBV12-3 or TRBV12-4 with TRBJ2-5; D ambiguous. The CDR3 spans 13 residues. The V end lost 2 bases, the J end lost 2 bases, and 6 bases lay between the germline ends. The CDR3, as DNA: TGTGCCAGCAGTTTACGGATTCAAGAGACCCAGTACTTC. Its protein product is CASSLRIQETQYF.

V usage is TRBV20-1 and J usage is TRBJ1-3, with D perhaps TRBD1 (6 bases). Trimming removed 5 bases from V and 6 bases from J, with 14 bases in between. Germline V lookup: CDR1 DFQATT, CDR2 SNEGSKA (reference sequence). The CDR3 runs 13 residues. In DNA, the CDR3 is TGCAGTGCTCCGCAAAGGGGGGCAAACACCATATATTTT. Protein product: CSAPQRGANTIYF.